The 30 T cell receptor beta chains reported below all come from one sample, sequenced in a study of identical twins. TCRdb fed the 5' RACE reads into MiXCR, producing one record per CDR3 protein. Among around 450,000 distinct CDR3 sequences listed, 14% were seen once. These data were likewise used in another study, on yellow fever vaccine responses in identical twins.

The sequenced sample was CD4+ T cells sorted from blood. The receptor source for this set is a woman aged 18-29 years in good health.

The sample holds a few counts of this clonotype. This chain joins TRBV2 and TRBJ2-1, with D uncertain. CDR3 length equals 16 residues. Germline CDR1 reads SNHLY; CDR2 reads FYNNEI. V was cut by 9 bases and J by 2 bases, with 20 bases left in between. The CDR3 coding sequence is TGTGCCAGTGGGGTAAACGGTGCACTAACCTACAATGAGCAGTTCTTC. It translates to CASGVNGALTYNEQFF.

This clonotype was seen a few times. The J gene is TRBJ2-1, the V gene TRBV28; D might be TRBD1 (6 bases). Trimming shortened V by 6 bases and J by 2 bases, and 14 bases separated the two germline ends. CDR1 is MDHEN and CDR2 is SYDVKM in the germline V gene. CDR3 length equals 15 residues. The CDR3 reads CASRVGGATYNEQFF. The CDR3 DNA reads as TGTGCCAGCAGGGTAGGGGGAGCTACCTACAATGAGCAGTTCTTC.

The CDR3 sequence: CASQGQGSGYTF. DNA for the CDR3: TGTGCCAGCCAGGGGCAGGGATCTGGCTACACCTTC. The chain uses TRBV2 and TRBJ1-2; maybe TRBD1 (6 bases). CDR1 and CDR2 from the germline V gene are SNHLY and FYNNEI. CDR3 size: 12 residues. V was cut by 8 bases and J by 7 bases, with 14 bases left in between.

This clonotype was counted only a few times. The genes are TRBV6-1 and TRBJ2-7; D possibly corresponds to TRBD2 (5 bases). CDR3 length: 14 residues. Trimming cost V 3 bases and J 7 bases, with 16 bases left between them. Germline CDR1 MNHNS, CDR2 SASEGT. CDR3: CASSDRGLSVEQYF. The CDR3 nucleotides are TGTGCCAGCAGTGATCGTGGACTTTCGGTAGAGCAGTACTTC.

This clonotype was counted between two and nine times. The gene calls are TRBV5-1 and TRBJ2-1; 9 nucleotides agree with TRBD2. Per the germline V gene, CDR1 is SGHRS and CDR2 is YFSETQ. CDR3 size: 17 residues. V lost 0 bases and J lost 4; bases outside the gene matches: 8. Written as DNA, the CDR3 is TGCGCCAGCAGCTTGGGATGGCTAGCGGGGACTTACAATGAGCAGTTCTTC. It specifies CASSLGWLAGTYNEQFF. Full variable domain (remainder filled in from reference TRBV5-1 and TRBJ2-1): KAGVTQTPRYLIKTRGQQVTLSCSPISGHRSVSWYQQTPGQGLQFLFEYFSETQRNKGNFPGRFSGRQFSNSRSEMNVSTLELGDSALYLCASSLGWLAGTYNEQFFGPGTRLTVL.

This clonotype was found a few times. The CDR3 region has the DNA TGTGCCAGCAGCTTAGTTGCAGGGTATGGCTCCCCCTACGAGCAGTACTTC. This sequence encodes CASSLVAGYGSPYEQYF. V usage is TRBV7-2 and J usage is TRBJ2-7; D possibly corresponds to TRBD1 (5 bases). Germline V gene sequence: CDR1 SGHTA, CDR2 FQGNSA. CDR3 length equals 17 residues. Trimming stripped 1 base from V and 2 bases from J, with 18 bases between.

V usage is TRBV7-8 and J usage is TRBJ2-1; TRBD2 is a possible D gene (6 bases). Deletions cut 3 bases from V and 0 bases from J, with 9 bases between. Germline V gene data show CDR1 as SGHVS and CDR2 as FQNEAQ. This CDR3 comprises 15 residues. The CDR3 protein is CASSFGLSSYNEQFF. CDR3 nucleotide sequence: TGTGCCAGCAGCTTTGGACTAAGCTCCTACAATGAGCAGTTCTTC.

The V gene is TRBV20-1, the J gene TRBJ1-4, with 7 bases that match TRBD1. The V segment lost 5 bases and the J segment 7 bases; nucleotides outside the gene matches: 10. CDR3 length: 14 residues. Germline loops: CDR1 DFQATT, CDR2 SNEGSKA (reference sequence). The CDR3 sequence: CSALDRVGGEKLFF. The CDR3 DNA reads TGCAGTGCTCTAGACAGGGTCGGTGGTGAAAAACTGTTTTTT.

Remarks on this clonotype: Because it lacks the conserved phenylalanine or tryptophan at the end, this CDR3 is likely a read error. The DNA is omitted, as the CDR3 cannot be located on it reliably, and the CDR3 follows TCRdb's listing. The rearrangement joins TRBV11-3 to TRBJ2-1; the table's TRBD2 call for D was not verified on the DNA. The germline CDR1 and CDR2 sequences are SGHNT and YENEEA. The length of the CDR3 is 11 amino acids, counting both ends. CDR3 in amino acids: CASSLGGLVEG.

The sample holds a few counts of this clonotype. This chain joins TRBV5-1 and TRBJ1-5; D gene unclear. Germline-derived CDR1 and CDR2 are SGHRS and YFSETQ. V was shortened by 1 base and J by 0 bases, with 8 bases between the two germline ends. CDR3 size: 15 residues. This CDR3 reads CASSLLGSSNQPQHF. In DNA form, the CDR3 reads TGCGCCAGCAGCTTGCTGGGGAGTAGCAATCAGCCCCAGCATTTT.

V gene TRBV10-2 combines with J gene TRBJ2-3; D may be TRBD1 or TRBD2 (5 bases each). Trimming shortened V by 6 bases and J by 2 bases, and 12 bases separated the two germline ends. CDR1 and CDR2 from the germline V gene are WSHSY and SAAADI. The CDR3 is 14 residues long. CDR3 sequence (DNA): TGCGCCAGCAGCCACCCCGGGACCACAGATACGCAGTATTTT. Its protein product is CASSHPGTTDTQYF.

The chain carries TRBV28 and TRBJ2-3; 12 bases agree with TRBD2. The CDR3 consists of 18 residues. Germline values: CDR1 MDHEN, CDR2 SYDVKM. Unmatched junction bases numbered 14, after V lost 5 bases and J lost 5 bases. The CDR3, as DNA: TGTGCCAGCAGTCTATCCCAACCGGGACTAGCGGGTATAGATACGCAGTATTTT. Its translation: CASSLSQPGLAGIDTQYF.

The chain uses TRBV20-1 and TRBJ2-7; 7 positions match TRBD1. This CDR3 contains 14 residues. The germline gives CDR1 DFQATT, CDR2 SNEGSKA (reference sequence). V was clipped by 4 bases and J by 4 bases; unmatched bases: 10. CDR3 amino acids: CSAKGLTGSYEQYF. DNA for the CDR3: TGCAGTGCTAAGGGCCTGACAGGGAGTTACGAGCAGTACTTC.

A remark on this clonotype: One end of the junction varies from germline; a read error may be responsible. The CDR3 is CASSVGSHQETQYF. In nucleotides, the CDR3 is TGTGCCAGCAGCGTAGGATCCCACCAGGAGACCCAGTACTTC. The rearrangement uses TRBV9 and TRBJ2-5; no clear D. The CDR3 spans 14 residues. The germline gives CDR1 SGDLS, CDR2 YYNGEE.

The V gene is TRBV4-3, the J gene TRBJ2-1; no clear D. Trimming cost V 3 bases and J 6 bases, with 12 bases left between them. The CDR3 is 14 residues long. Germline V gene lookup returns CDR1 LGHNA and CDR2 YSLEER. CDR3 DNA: TGCGCCAGCAGCCATTCTGGTGTAATCAATGAGCAGTTCTTC. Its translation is CASSHSGVINEQFF.

CDR3 coding DNA: TGTGCCAGCAGCAAAGCAGGGGACAGGGGGACCTACGAGCAGTACTTC. This encodes CASSKAGDRGTYEQYF. This rearrangement joins TRBV21-1 to TRBJ2-7; whether TRBD1, the table's D call, matches the DNA was not checked. TRBV21-1 is annotated as a pseudogene. The CDR3 totals 16 residues.

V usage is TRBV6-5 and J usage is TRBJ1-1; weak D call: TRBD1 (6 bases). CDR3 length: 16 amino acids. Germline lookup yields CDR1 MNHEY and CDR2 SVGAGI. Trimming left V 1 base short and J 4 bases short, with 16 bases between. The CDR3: CASSYLRDTRVTEAFF. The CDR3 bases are TGTGCCAGCAGTTACTTAAGGGACACACGGGTCACTGAAGCTTTCTTT.

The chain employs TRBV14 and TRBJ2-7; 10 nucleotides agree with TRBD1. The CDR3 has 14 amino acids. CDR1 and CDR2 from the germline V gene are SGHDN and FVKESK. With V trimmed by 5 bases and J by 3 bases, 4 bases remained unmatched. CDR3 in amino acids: CASSAGTGVYEQYF. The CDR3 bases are TGTGCCAGCAGCGCGGGGACAGGGGTCTACGAGCAGTACTTC.

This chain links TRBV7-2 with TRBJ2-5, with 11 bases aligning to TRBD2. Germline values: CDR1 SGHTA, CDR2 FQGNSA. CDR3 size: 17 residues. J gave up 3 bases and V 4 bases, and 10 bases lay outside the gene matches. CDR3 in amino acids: CASSSPSGTSGKETQYF. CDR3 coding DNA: TGTGCCAGCAGCTCGCCCAGCGGGACTAGCGGTAAAGAGACCCAGTACTTC.

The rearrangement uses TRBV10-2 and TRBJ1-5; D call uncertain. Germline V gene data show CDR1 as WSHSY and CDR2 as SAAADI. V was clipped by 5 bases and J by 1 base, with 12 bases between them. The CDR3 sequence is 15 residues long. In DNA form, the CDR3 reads TGCGCCAGCAGTTTCGGAACAGCCAGCAATCAGCCCCAGCATTTT. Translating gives CASSFGTASNQPQHF.

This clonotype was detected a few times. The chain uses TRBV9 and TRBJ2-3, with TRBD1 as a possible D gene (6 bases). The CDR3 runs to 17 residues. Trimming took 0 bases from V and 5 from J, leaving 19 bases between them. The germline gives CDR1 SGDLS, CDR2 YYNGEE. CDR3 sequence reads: CASSVDLRGGLVDTQYF. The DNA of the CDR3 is TGTGCCAGCAGCGTAGATCTTCGAGGGGGTTTGGTAGATACGCAGTATTTT.

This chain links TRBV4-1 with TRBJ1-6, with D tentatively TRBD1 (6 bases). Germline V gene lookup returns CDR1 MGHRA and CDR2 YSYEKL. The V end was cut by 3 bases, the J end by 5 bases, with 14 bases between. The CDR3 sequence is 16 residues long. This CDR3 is CASSQVQGINNSPLHF. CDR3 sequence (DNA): TGCGCCAGCAGCCAGGTCCAGGGGATCAATAATTCACCCCTCCACTTT.

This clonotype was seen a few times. The CDR3 nucleotides read TGTGCCAGCAGTTACGGGCCGCCCAGCAATGAGCAGTTCTTC. Its protein is CASSYGPPSNEQFF. The V and J genes are TRBV6-2 or TRBV6-3 and TRBJ2-1, with D unclear. The CDR3 is 14 amino acids. The germline gives CDR1 MNHEY, CDR2 SVGEGT. V shed 2 bases and J shed 6 bases, with 11 bases lying between them.

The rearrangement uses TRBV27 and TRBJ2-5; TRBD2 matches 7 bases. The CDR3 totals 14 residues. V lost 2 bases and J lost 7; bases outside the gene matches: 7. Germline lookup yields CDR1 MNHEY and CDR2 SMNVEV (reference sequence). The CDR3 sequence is CASSLNGGTGTQYF. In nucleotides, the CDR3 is TGTGCCAGCAGTTTAAACGGGGGGACGGGGACCCAGTACTTC.

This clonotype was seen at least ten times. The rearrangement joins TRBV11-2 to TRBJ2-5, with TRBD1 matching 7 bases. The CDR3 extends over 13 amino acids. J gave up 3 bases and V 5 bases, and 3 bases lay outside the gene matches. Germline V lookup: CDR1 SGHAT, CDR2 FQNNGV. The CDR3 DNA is TGTGCCAGCAGCCGGGACAGAGAAGAGACCCAGTACTTC. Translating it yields CASSRDREETQYF.

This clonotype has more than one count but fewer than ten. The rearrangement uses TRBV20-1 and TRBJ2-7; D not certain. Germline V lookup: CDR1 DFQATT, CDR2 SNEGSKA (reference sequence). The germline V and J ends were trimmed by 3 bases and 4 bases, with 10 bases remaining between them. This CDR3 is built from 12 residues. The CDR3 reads CSASLSSYEQYF. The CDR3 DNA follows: TGCAGTGCTAGTCTCTCTAGTTACGAGCAGTACTTC.

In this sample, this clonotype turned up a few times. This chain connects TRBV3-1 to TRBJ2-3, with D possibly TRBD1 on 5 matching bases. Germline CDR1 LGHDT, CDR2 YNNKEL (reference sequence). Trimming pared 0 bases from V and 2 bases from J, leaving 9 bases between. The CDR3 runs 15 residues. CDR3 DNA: TGTGCCAGCAGCCAAGAGGGGCGGCCCACAGATACGCAGTATTTT. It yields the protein CASSQEGRPTDTQYF.

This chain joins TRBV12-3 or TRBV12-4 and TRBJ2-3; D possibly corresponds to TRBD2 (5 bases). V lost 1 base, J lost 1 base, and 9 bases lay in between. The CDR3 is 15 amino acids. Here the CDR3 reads CASSLVVSGTDTQYF. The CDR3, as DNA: TGTGCCAGCAGTTTAGTGGTTAGCGGCACAGATACGCAGTATTTT.

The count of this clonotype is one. DNA of the CDR3: TGTGCCACCAGTGAGACACCGGGACTAGCGAGGTACAATGAGCAGTTCTTC. Translated, it gives CATSETPGLARYNEQFF. The gene calls are TRBV24-1 and TRBJ2-1; 10 bases match TRBD2. This CDR3 has 17 amino acids. V lost 4 bases, J lost 4 bases, and 9 bases stayed unmatched. CDR1 and CDR2 from the germline V gene are KGHDR and SFDVKD.

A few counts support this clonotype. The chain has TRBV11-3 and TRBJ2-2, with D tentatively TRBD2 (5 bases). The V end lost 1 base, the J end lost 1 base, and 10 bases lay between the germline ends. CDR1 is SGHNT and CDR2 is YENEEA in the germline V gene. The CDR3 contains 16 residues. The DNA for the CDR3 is TGTGCCAGCAGCTTAGGAGGAGGAGTGAACACCGGGGAGCTGTTTTTT. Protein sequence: CASSLGGGVNTGELFF.